This entry features one T cell receptor beta chain sequence. Its antigen is as yet unknown. No cell sorting was done before RNA was extracted from the tissue. Newly diagnosed lung cancer patients had thoracic surgery in China, August–late 2014, without prior chemotherapy. Trimming removed 2 bases at V and 6 bases at J, with 16 bases between. Germline values: CDR1 MNHEY, CDR2 SVGAGI. This CDR3 comprises 15 residues. This sample stems from a study of tumor and adjacent non-tumor tissue in lung cancer. Study findings and constraints: Shorter survival was associated with higher TCR diversity in tumors. TCR diversity was significantly greater in tumor than normal lung tissue. Tumor repertoires had a smaller top 100 clone share than normal lung.

A modified ARM-PCR protocol with three rounds of nested PCR amplified TCRbeta. TCRdb reprocessed the multiplex PCR reads via MiXCR and lists one record per CDR3 protein. Counted here are 200,000 to 250,000 distinct CDR3 sequences, around 70% occurring once; the ten biggest clones make up around 27%. Source material: lung tumor tissue. This receptor was taken from a man aged 55 to 70 with non-small cell lung cancer. V usage is TRBV6-5 and J usage is TRBJ1-2; a possible D gene is TRBD1 (6 bases). The CDR3 DNA follows: TGTGCCAGCAGTTACCGGAGAGGGGGAAGGGATGGCTACACCTTC. This codes for CASSYRRGGRDGYTF.